This T cell receptor beta chain originates from a study of cytomegalovirus exposure and HLA in healthy donors. PCR amplification relied on 60 Vbeta primers (plus 13 Jbeta primers). Here immunoSEQ multiplex PCR was the method, and the copy in TCRdb shows in-frame clones only, minus some. The sample totals over 100,000 clones. The junction had 10 bases not matched to a gene; V was cut back by 6 bases and J by 3 bases. This CDR3 spans 16 amino acids. The germline V gene has CDR1 MDHEN and CDR2 SYDVKM. The sequence derives from a woman aged 40 to 55 in good health and CMV-seropositive. The V and J genes are TRBV28 and TRBJ2-1; the match to TRBD2 covers 8 bases. Sequences were obtained from PBMCs. The CDR3 region is CASRDRAGGNYNEQFF. CDR3 nucleotides: TGTGCCAGCAGGGATAGGGCGGGAGGTAACTACAATGAGCAGTTCTTC.